The subject of this entry is one T cell receptor beta chain. Assay: immunoSEQ multiplex PCR; the TCRdb copy retains only in-frame clones and omits some. Of just over 95,000 clones in the sample, 90% to 96% were seen once. The germline V and J ends were trimmed by 8 bases and 4 bases, with 13 bases remaining between them. The CDR3 spans 13 residues. In germline, CDR1 is MNHNS, CDR2 SASEGT. This sample was included in a study of technical replicates of blood from a few donors. The V and J genes are TRBV6-1 and TRBJ2-3; tentative D call: TRBD1 (5 bases). Specimen: T cells isolated from PBMCs. The origin of this receptor is a human donor in good health. This chain's CDR3 is CASSTGAPDTQYF. The CDR3, as DNA: TGTGCCAGCTCAACAGGTGCCCCAGATACGCAGTATTTT.